The 19 T cell receptor beta chains listed next were all sequenced from one sample in a study of persistence of HIV-infected CD4 T cells. Sequencing used immunoSEQ version 4 in survey mode. This table comes from immunoSEQ multiplex PCR, and its TCRdb copy is limited to in-frame clones, with some not included. Of tens of thousands of clones in the sample, 65% to 80% were seen once. The stimulus was an HIV-1 Gag 15-mer peptide pool, roughly 1 ug/peptide/mL. Sorted nonresponding memory CD4+ T cells were CD40L-negative, CD69-negative, CD45RO-high. These receptors' targets are unknown. Sequencing used CD4+ T cells sorted from PBMCs after approximately 20-hour stimulation, obtained from a patient who received antiretroviral therapy. These receptors came from an adult man with HIV who was CMV-seropositive.

The chain has TRBV10-2 and TRBJ1-1; 9 bases line up with TRBD1. CDR3 length: 13 amino acids. With 8 bases clipped from V and 1 base from J, the junction kept 2 bases outside the gene matches. CDR1 is WSHSY, CDR2 SAAADI, per germline. This chain's CDR3 is CASGTGKNTEAFF. CDR3 sequence (DNA): TGCGCCAGCGGGACAGGGAAGAACACTGAAGCTTTCTTT.

The chain has TRBV7-8 and TRBJ2-6, with D hard to call. This CDR3 has 15 residues. Germline assignment: CDR1 SGHVS and CDR2 FQNEAQ. Trimming took 4 bases from V and 1 from J, leaving 8 bases between them. CDR3 sequence reads: CASSSLKSGANVLTF. The CDR3 DNA reads as TGTGCCAGCAGCTCCTTGAAATCTGGGGCCAACGTCCTGACTTTC. Filled out from reference TRBV7-8 and TRBJ2-6, the complete variable domain reads GAGVSQSPRYKVAKRGQDVALRCDPISGHVSLFWYQQALGQGPEFLTYFQNEAQLDKSGLPSDRFFAERPEGSVSTLKIQRTQQEDSAVYLCASSSLKSGANVLTFGAGSRLTVL.

This clone has just one count. CDR3: CASTPHRGGEKLFF. CDR3 nucleotides: TGTGCCAGTACCCCACACCGGGGCGGTGAAAAACTGTTTTTT. The J gene is TRBJ1-4, the V gene TRBV19; D is possibly TRBD1 (5 bases). V was shortened by 7 bases and J by 7 bases, with 16 bases between the two germline ends. There are 14 residues in the CDR3. CDR1 and CDR2 (germline): LNHDA, SQIVND (reference sequence).

This chain connects TRBV7-8 to TRBJ1-1; 7 nucleotides agree with TRBD1. J was trimmed by 2 bases and V by 2 bases; bases with no gene match: 8. This CDR3 is built from 16 residues. The germline gives CDR1 SGHVS, CDR2 FQNEAQ. Here the CDR3 reads CASSLSLTGINTEAFF. In nucleotides, the CDR3 is TGTGCCAGCAGCTTATCCCTGACAGGGATTAACACTGAAGCTTTCTTT. Based on the CDR3 plus reference TRBV7-8 and TRBJ1-1, the full variable domain is GAGVSQSPRYKVAKRGQDVALRCDPISGHVSLFWYQQALGQGPEFLTYFQNEAQLDKSGLPSDRFFAERPEGSVSTLKIQRTQQEDSAVYLCASSLSLTGINTEAFFGQGTRLTVV.

The chain employs TRBV5-1 and TRBJ2-1; the match to TRBD1 covers 9 bases. V lost 4 bases, J lost 0 bases, and 8 bases stayed unmatched. The CDR3 is 17 residues long. Germline CDR1 SGHRS, CDR2 YFSETQ. CDR3 in amino acids: CASSLATGGFSYNEQFF. As DNA, the CDR3 is TGCGCCAGCAGCCTGGCCACAGGGGGCTTCTCCTACAATGAGCAGTTCTTC.

The gene calls are TRBV19 and TRBJ2-3; D is perhaps TRBD1 (5 bases). Germline values: CDR1 LNHDA, CDR2 SQIVND (reference sequence). Trimming stripped 5 bases from V and 4 bases from J, with 16 bases between. The CDR3 totals 15 residues. The CDR3 DNA is TGTGCCAGTAGTGGGGCCGGGCCGGGTGCAGATACGCAGTATTTT. It translates to CASSGAGPGADTQYF.

The rearrangement joins TRBV20-1 to TRBJ2-3, with 9 bases matching TRBD2. The CDR3 is 14 residues long. The V segment lost 6 bases and the J segment 1 base; nucleotides outside the gene matches: 5. CDR1 is DFQATT, CDR2 SNEGSKA, per germline (reference sequence). CDR3 loop: CSASASGGTDTQYF. The CDR3 DNA sequence: TGCAGTGCAAGTGCTAGCGGGGGCACAGATACGCAGTATTTT.

In nucleotides, the CDR3 is TGTGCCAGTAGTATTGGCCACACAGGGAGGACCTATAGCAATCAGCCCCAGCATTTT. Translation: CASSIGHTGRTYSNQPQHF. The chain combines TRBV19 with TRBJ1-5, with D perhaps matching TRBD1 (6 bases). The CDR3 has 19 amino acids. The ends were cut back, 3 bases at V and 0 bases at J, with 21 bases in the middle. Per germline, CDR1 LNHDA and CDR2 SQIVND (reference sequence).

The V and J genes are TRBV5-1 and TRBJ2-1; TRBD2 is a possible D gene (6 bases). The CDR3 totals 12 residues. V lost 2 bases to trimming and J lost 14 bases, with 14 bases between them. The germline gives CDR1 SGHRS, CDR2 YFSETQ. The CDR3 DNA is TGCGCCAGCAGCTTACCTCCCGGGGGTGAGTTCTTC. Residues: CASSLPPGGEFF. Filled out from reference TRBV5-1 and TRBJ2-1, the complete variable domain reads KAGVTQTPRYLIKTRGQQVTLSCSPISGHRSVSWYQQTPGQGLQFLFEYFSETQRNKGNFPGRFSGRQFSNSRSEMNVSTLELGDSALYLCASSLPPGGEFFGPGTRLTVL.

This chain uses TRBV5-1 with TRBJ1-2, with D possibly being TRBD1 (6 bases). Trimming took 3 bases from V and 7 from J, leaving 16 bases between them. CDR1 and CDR2 from the germline V gene are SGHRS and YFSETQ. This CDR3 has 14 amino acids. Written as DNA, the CDR3 is TGCGCCAGCAGCTCGATGACAGGAAACCTTGGCTACACCTTC. Translating gives CASSSMTGNLGYTF. Full variable domain (missing parts from reference TRBV5-1 and TRBJ1-2): KAGVTQTPRYLIKTRGQQVTLSCSPISGHRSVSWYQQTPGQGLQFLFEYFSETQRNKGNFPGRFSGRQFSNSRSEMNVSTLELGDSALYLCASSSMTGNLGYTFGSGTRLTVV.

This clone was recorded once. The chain uses TRBV3-1 (or the pseudogene TRBV3-2) and TRBJ1-1; tentatively, D is TRBD1 (5 bases). The length of the CDR3 is 16 residues. Per germline, CDR1 LGHDT and CDR2 YNNKEL (reference sequence). V lost 4 bases to trimming and J lost 10 bases, with 25 bases between them. The CDR3 sequence is CASSRKGPEGIFGAFF. The CDR3 bases are TGTGCCAGCAGCCGGAAAGGACCCGAGGGGATTTTTGGAGCTTTCTTT.

V is TRBV7-8 and J is TRBJ1-5, with no clear D. Between the trimmed V and J ends, which lost 3 bases and 2 bases, there was a span of 14 bases. This CDR3 region has 16 residues. CDR1 is SGHVS and CDR2 is FQNEAQ in the germline V gene. DNA for the CDR3: TGTGCCAGCAGCTTTGATACCCAAAGGGGCAATCAGCCCCAGCATTTT. This translates into CASSFDTQRGNQPQHF.

The chain uses TRBV29-1 and TRBJ2-1; 13 nucleotides match TRBD2. The germline gives CDR1 SQVTM, CDR2 ANQGSEA. This CDR3 is built from 15 residues. The V segment lost 6 bases and the J segment 5 bases; nucleotides outside the gene matches: 7. As DNA, the CDR3 is TGCAGCGTAACAACTAGCGGGGGGGCGGACAATGAGCAGTTCTTC. It yields the protein CSVTTSGGADNEQFF.

The V call is TRBV6-4, the J call TRBJ1-4, with D maybe TRBD1 (5 bases). The CDR3 has 16 amino acids. The V end lost 11 bases, the J end lost 5 bases, and 24 bases lay between the germline ends. The germline CDR1 and CDR2 sequences are MRHNA and SNTAGT. The CDR3 protein is CAVTWRAVGANEKLFF. Written as DNA, the CDR3 is TGTGCCGTCACGTGGAGGGCCGTAGGGGCAAATGAAAAACTGTTTTTT.

The chain combines TRBV6-5 with TRBJ1-5; 10 positions agree with TRBD1. V lost 7 bases, J lost 2 bases, and 5 bases stayed unmatched. The length of the CDR3 is 15 residues. Per the germline V gene, CDR1 is MNHEY and CDR2 is SVGAGI. CDR3 sequence (DNA): TGTGCCAGCACCCCCGGACAGGGGGGCAATCAGCCCCAGCATTTT. Its protein is CASTPGQGGNQPQHF.

The genes are TRBV7-9 and TRBJ1-1; D uncertain. CDR3 length: 13 amino acids. V was shortened by 1 base and J by 5 bases, with 8 bases between the two germline ends. Germline-derived CDR1 and CDR2 are SEHNR and FQNEAQ (reference sequence). The CDR3 region has the DNA TGTGCCAGCAGCTTAGAAACGGAAACTGAAGCTTTCTTT. Its translation is CASSLETETEAFF.

The chain has TRBV5-4 and TRBJ1-4, with D possibly matching TRBD1 (5 bases). With 4 bases removed from V and 5 bases from J, the gap between germline ends came to 15 bases. This CDR3 has 15 residues. The germline gives CDR1 SGHNT, CDR2 YYREEE (reference sequence). For the CDR3, the DNA is TGTGCCAGCAGCATAAAAGGGAGGGGAAATGAAAAACTGTTTTTT. Protein: CASSIKGRGNEKLFF. The variable domain in full, with the rest retrieved from reference TRBV5-4 and TRBJ1-4, is ETGVTQSPTHLIKTRGQQVTLRCSSQSGHNTVSWYQQALGQGPQFIFQYYREEENGRGNFPPRFSGLQFPNYSSELNVNALELDDSALYLCASSIKGRGNEKLFFGSGTQLSVL.

This CDR3 reads CATSEASGGPTDTQYF. CDR3 coding DNA: TGTGCCACCAGTGAGGCAAGCGGGGGCCCCACAGATACGCAGTATTTT. This chain joins TRBV24-1 and TRBJ2-3, with 8 bases that match TRBD2. Germline CDR1 reads KGHDR; CDR2 reads SFDVKD. Trimming removed 4 bases from V and 2 bases from J; junction bases left unmatched: 7. The CDR3 is 16 amino acids.

This rearrangement joins TRBV5-1 to TRBJ1-2; D gene uncertain. CDR3 length equals 13 residues. Trimming stripped 1 base from V and 4 bases from J, with 8 bases between. The V gene's germline CDR1 is SGHRS and CDR2 YFSETQ. The CDR3 loop reads CASSLSGVYGYTF. CDR3 coding DNA: TGCGCCAGCAGCTTGAGTGGAGTCTATGGCTACACCTTC.